This T cell receptor (beta chain) was profiled in a study of blood T cell repertoires in COVID-19. Some clones are missing from TCRdb's copy, which holds only in-frame ones; the method was immunoSEQ multiplex PCR. The repertoire holds 200,000 to 250,000 clones, approximately 80% seen once, with approximately 1.3% in the top ten. The CDR3 extends over 14 amino acids. Between the trimmed V and J ends, which lost 1 base and 3 bases, there was a span of 7 bases. CDR1 ENHRY and CDR2 SYGVKD come from the germline V gene. The V call is TRBV10-3, the J call TRBJ1-5; the D is unclear. The specimen sequenced was PBMCs or T cells enriched from blood (not recorded which). This receptor was obtained from a woman between 35 and 50 years old with acute COVID-19. CDR3: CAISELEINQPQHF. DNA for the CDR3: TGTGCCATCAGTGAGTTGGAGATCAATCAGCCCCAGCATTTT.